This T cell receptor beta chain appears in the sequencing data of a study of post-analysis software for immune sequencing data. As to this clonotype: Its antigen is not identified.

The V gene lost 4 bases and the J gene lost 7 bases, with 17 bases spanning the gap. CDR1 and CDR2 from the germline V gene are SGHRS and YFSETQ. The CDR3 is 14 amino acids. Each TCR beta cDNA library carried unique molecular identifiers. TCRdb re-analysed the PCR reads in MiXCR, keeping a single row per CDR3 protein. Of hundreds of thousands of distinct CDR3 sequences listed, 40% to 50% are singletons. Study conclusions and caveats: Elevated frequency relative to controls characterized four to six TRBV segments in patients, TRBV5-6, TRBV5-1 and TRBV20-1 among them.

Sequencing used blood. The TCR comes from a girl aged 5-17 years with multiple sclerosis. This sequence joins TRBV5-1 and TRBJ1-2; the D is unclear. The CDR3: CASSDLNTEGGYTF. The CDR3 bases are TGCGCCAGCAGCGACCTTAATACAGAGGGTGGCTACACCTTC.